The clone carrying this TCR beta chain turned up a few times. Its antigen is currently unknown. This entry is derived from a study of CD8+ T cells in alopecia areata. Findings of the study overall: Elevated clonality characterized lesional scalp relative to normal scalp, particularly in alopecia totalis/universalis. Whereas mice showed it more clearly, TCR sharing across patients was murkier, possibly because of HLA.

The V gene end was trimmed by 4 bases and the J gene end by 2 bases; junction bases not matched to a gene: 6. The CDR3 length is 16 residues. Germline V gene sequence: CDR1 SQVTM, CDR2 ANQGSEA. Reverse transcription of extracted RNA yielded cDNA, which provided the sequencing template. Some clones are missing from TCRdb's copy, which holds only in-frame ones; the method was immunoSEQ multiplex PCR. The sample comprises over 85,000 clones, under 45% of which are singletons, and 0.75% to 0.9% rests with the top ten. Sequencing was carried out using CD4+ T cells sorted from blood. The chain links TRBV29-1 to TRBJ2-5; 14 bases are a match to TRBD2. The source of this sequence is a human donor with alopecia areata. The CDR3 nucleotides are TGCAGCGTTGGAATGGGGACTAGCGGGAGACAAGAGACCCAGTACTTC. Amino acids: CSVGMGTSGRQETQYF.